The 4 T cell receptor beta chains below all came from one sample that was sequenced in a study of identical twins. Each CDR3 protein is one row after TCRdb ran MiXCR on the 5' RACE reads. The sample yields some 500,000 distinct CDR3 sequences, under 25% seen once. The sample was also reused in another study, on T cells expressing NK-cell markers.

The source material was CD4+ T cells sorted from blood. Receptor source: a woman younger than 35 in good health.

The CDR3 sequence is CASSYLTRGYGYTF. Here the CDR3 DNA reads TGTGCCAGCAGTTACCTAACGCGGGGATATGGCTACACCTTC. The V and J genes are TRBV6-5 and TRBJ1-2; no reliable D call. V shed 2 bases and J shed 5 bases, with 12 bases lying between them. In germline, CDR1 is MNHEY, CDR2 SVGAGI. The CDR3 covers 14 residues.

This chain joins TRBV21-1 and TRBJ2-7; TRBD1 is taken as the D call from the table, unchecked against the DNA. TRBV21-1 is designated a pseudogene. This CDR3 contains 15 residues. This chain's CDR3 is CASSKAFGGWDEQYF. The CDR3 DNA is TGTGCCAGCAGCAAAGCTTTCGGGGGCTGGGACGAGCAGTACTTC.

The CDR3 region is CASSEAVTGFYNEQFF. The CDR3, as DNA: TGTGCCAGCAGTGAAGCTGTGACAGGGTTCTACAATGAGCAGTTCTTC. V gene TRBV6-1 combines with J gene TRBJ2-1, with 7 nucleotides matching TRBD1. The germline CDR1 and CDR2 sequences are MNHNS and SASEGT. This CDR3 contains 16 residues. V dropped 0 bases and J dropped 3; count of bases not matched to a gene: 5.

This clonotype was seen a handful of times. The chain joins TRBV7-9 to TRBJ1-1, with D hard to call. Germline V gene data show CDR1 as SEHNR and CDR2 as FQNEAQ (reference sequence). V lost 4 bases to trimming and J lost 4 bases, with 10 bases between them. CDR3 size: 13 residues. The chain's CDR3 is CASSYGFPTEAFF. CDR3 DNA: TGTGCCAGCAGCTACGGGTTTCCCACTGAAGCTTTCTTT. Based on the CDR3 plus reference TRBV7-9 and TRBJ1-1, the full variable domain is DTGVSQNPRHKITKRGQNVTFRCDPISEHNRLYWYRQTLGQGPEFLTYFQNEAQLEKSRLLSDRFSAERPKGSFSTLEIQRTEQGDSAMYLCASSYGFPTEAFFGQGTRLTVV.